Shown below are 31 T cell receptor beta chains from a single sample sequenced in a study of tumor-infiltrating lymphocytes in primary liver carcinoma. Investigators took RNA and DNA out together from 20-30 mg of unsorted bulk tissue. From approximately 450 ng total RNA, TCR beta cDNA was generated with a primer in the constant region. ARM-PCR was slightly modified, and three nested multiplex PCR rounds with it gave rise to the TCR beta libraries. TRBV1-TRBV30 forward primers paired with a C-beta reverse primer drove the first two PCR rounds, approximately 11 cycles each. TCRdb used MiXCR to reprocess the multiplex PCR reads, holding one entry per CDR3 protein. The sample gives tens of thousands of distinct CDR3 sequences, around 76% of which show up once; 41% is in the top ten. Sample: liver tumor tissue from sampling region 1. Subset indicated: tumor region T1, superior pole. The receptors were gathered from a man aged 35 to 55 with primary liver carcinoma and hepatitis B virus infection.

The genes are TRBV5-1 and TRBJ2-1; tentatively, D is TRBD2 (5 bases). CDR1 and CDR2 (germline): SGHRS, YFSETQ. The CDR3 spans 18 residues. The V end was cut by 0 bases, the J end by 1 base, with 17 bases between. The DNA of the CDR3 is TGCGCCAGCAGCTTGGACGGTAGCGAGAGTGCGTCCTACAATGAGCAGTTCTTC. It encodes CASSLDGSESASYNEQFF. Combining the CDR3 with reference TRBV5-1 and TRBJ2-1 gives the whole variable domain KAGVTQTPRYLIKTRGQQVTLSCSPISGHRSVSWYQQTPGQGLQFLFEYFSETQRNKGNFPGRFSGRQFSNSRSEMNVSTLELGDSALYLCASSLDGSESASYNEQFFGPGTRLTVL.

For this clonotype: A much larger clone differs by one base, so this may be a read error. This CDR3 reads CSNSQEYLRGPSDTQYF. CDR3 coding DNA: TGCTCCAACAGCCAAGAATACTTGAGGGGGCCCTCCGATACGCAGTATTTT. The chain couples TRBV4-3 to TRBJ2-3, with 7 bases identical to TRBD1. The germline gives CDR1 LGHNA, CDR2 YSLEER. The CDR3 covers 17 residues.

Details on this clonotype: The CDR3 does not end in the conserved phenylalanine or tryptophan, so this is likely a read error. This chain joins TRBV11-2 and TRBJ2-3; no reliable D call. The CDR3 covers 12 residues. Per germline, CDR1 SGHAT and CDR2 FQNNGV. The CDR3: CASNASTDAQYS. DNA of the CDR3: TGTGCCAGCAACGCCAGCACAGATGCGCAGTATTCT.

About this clonotype itself: The CDR3 end shows no conserved phenylalanine or tryptophan, and so a read error is likely. The chain carries TRBV11-2 and TRBJ1-5; possibly TRBD1 for D (5 bases). Judging by the DNA end, TRBJ2-3 fits better; the J call may be wrong. The CDR3 has 13 residues. Germline loops: CDR1 SGHAT, CDR2 FQNNGV. The DNA for the CDR3 is TGTGCCAGCAGCTTAGATAGCAGACAGCCCCAGTATATT. This encodes CASSLDSRQPQYI.

This clonotype was counted only a few times. Given the absence of the conserved phenylalanine or tryptophan at the CDR3 end, a read error is likely. The gene calls are TRBV6-5 and TRBJ2-3; 8 bases align to TRBD1. The CDR3 is 14 residues long. CDR1 is MNHEY, CDR2 SVGAGI, per germline. Trimming took 4 bases from V and 9 from J; bases not matched to a gene: 9. The CDR3, as DNA: TGTGCCAGCAGTTGCTCGAGGGGACAGGAGACGCAGTATATT. Protein: CASSCSRGQETQYI.

This rearrangement joins TRBV4-2 to TRBJ2-7, with 8 bases lining up with TRBD2. The CDR3 loop spans 18 amino acids. J gave up 9 bases and V 6 bases, and 25 bases lay outside the gene matches. The germline gives CDR1 LGHNA, CDR2 YNFKEQ. This CDR3 is CASSGKPGLTGGPHRQYF. CDR3 bases: TGTGCCAGCAGTGGAAAACCGGGACTAACGGGAGGGCCACACAGGCAGTACTTC.

This clonotype was picked up a small number of times. The chain links TRBV29-1 to TRBJ2-1; possible D gene TRBD1, 6 bases. Trimming stripped 7 bases from V and 6 bases from J, with 13 bases between. Germline V gene sequence: CDR1 SQVTM, CDR2 ANQGSEA. The CDR3 is 12 amino acids. CDR3 sequence (DNA): TGCAGCGGGAAACAGGGTTCCAATGAGCAGTTCTTC. Protein: CSGKQGSNEQFF.

Notes on this clonotype: This clone may be a read error of a much larger clone one base away. The V call is TRBV11-2, the J call TRBJ2-4; D possibly corresponds to TRBD2 (7 bases). The CDR3 is 14 amino acids. Germline-derived CDR1 and CDR2 are SGHAT and FQNNGV. The CDR3 region is CDSSLGGGNGIQYF. The CDR3 bases are TGTGACAGCAGCTTGGGAGGGGGGAACGGCATTCAGTACTTC. The variable domain in full, with the rest retrieved from reference TRBV11-2 and TRBJ2-4, is EAGVAQSPRYKIIEKRQSVAFWCNPISGHATLYWYQQILGQGPKLLIQFQNNGVVDDSQLPKDRFSAERLKGVDSTLKIQPAKLEDSAVYLCDSSLGGGNGIQYFGAGTRLSVL.

With regard to this clonotype: A junction boundary mismatches the germline segment, possibly from a read error. J is TRBJ2-5 and V is TRBV7-9, with D perhaps matching TRBD1 (6 bases). CDR3 length equals 12 residues. The germline V gene encodes CDR1 SEHNR and CDR2 FQNEAQ (reference sequence). CDR3 protein: CVSSPDRLTQYF. The CDR3 nucleotides are TGTGTCAGCAGCCCCGACAGGTTGACCCAATACTTC.

The genes are TRBV29-1 and TRBJ2-3, with TRBD2 matching 11 bases. In germline, CDR1 is SQVTM, CDR2 ANQGSEA. The CDR3 has 15 amino acids. The CDR3 DNA reads as TGCAGTATTTCCGGGACTAGCGGATTCATAGATACGCAGTATTTT. Its protein is CSISGTSGFIDTQYF.

This clonotype was seen once. The chain is built from TRBV11-2 and TRBJ2-5, with 8 bases that match TRBD2. This CDR3 spans 16 amino acids. Unmatched junction bases numbered 20, after V lost 7 bases and J lost 10 bases. Germline lookup yields CDR1 SGHAT and CDR2 FQNNGV. In DNA form, the CDR3 reads TGTGCCAGCATTCAAACTCCTGGCGGGGGGAAAGAGTTCCAGTACTTC. This gives the protein CASIQTPGGGKEFQYF.

With respect to this clonotype: The conserved phenylalanine or tryptophan is not found at the CDR3 terminus, so this likely reflects a read error. The chain employs TRBV11-2 and TRBJ1-1; D unresolved. The length of the CDR3 is 14 residues. Trimming took 2 bases from V and 3 from J, leaving 10 bases between them. The V gene's germline CDR1 is SGHAT and CDR2 FQNNGV. CDR3 sequence: CASSLTVFYTEAFL. The CDR3 DNA reads TGTGCCAGCAGCTTAACGGTCTTCTACACTGAAGCTTTCTTA.

A word on this clonotype: At one end, the junction sequence differs from germline, possibly due to a read error. The chain recombines TRBV11-2 with TRBJ1-2; D remains unclear. The CDR3 has 13 amino acids. Germline V gene sequence: CDR1 SGHAT, CDR2 FQNNGV. The CDR3 is CARSLGANYCYNF. As DNA, the CDR3 is TGTGCCAGGAGCTTAGGAGCTAACTATTGCTACAACTTC.

In the case of this clonotype: An end of the junction does not agree with germline; a read error may underlie this. The chain links TRBV5-6 to TRBJ2-7, with D perhaps TRBD2 (5 bases). CDR1 and CDR2 (germline): SGHDT, YYEEEE. The CDR3 is 12 residues long. In DNA, the CDR3 is TGTGCCAGCAGCTTGAGGGAGCACGAGCAATACTTC. Translation: CASSLREHEQYF.

With respect to this clonotype: This clone may be a read error of a much larger clone one base away. The chain is built from TRBV6-1 and TRBJ2-2; 7 positions agree with TRBD1. The CDR3 is made up of 18 amino acids. Germline CDR1 and CDR2: MNHNS and SASEGT. The CDR3 region is CVSSPKGQGGKNTGELFF. CDR3 coding DNA: TGTGTCAGCAGCCCTAAGGGACAAGGGGGCAAGAACACCGGGGAGCTGTTTTTT.

This clonotype has only one observation. One end of the junction is discordant with germline, which a read error may explain. The chain employs TRBV6-2 or TRBV6-3 and TRBJ1-2; the D gene is possibly TRBD1 (5 bases). CDR1 and CDR2 (germline): MNHEY, SVGEGT. The CDR3 is made up of 15 amino acids. CDR3 region: CASSYRGRKSYGYIF. CDR3 DNA sequence: TGTGCCAGCAGTTACCGGGGCAGAAAAAGCTATGGCTACATCTTC.

This clonotype was recorded a few times. The missing conserved phenylalanine or tryptophan at the end of this CDR3 makes a read error likely. The chain links TRBV5-5 to TRBJ1-2, with 7 nucleotides matching TRBD1. Germline V gives CDR1 SGHKS, CDR2 YYEKEE (reference sequence). This CDR3 comprises 14 residues. The CDR3 sequence: CVSSPGQAHCGYTL. The CDR3 nucleotides are TGTGTCAGCAGCCCTGGACAGGCCCACTGTGGCTACACCCTC.

The chain is built from TRBV7-9 and TRBJ1-5, with no clear D. There are 12 residues in the CDR3. V was trimmed by 11 bases and J by 8 bases, leaving 16 bases between them. Germline V gene sequence: CDR1 SEHNR, CDR2 FQNEAQ (reference sequence). The CDR3, as DNA: TGTGCCGGTAGCGCACATTTTGAGCCCCAGCATTTT. Its protein product is CAGSAHFEPQHF.

With regard to this clonotype: The CDR3 ends on some other residue instead of the conserved phenylalanine or tryptophan, so this is likely a read error. The chain recombines TRBV5-6 with TRBJ2-2, with 10 bases aligning to TRBD1. This CDR3 is 15 amino acids long. The germline V gene encodes CDR1 SGHDT and CDR2 YYEEEE. CDR3 protein: CTSSSGTGVIGELFS. The CDR3 region has the DNA TGTACCAGCAGCTCCGGGACAGGGGTGATCGGGGAGCTGTTTTCT.

A few counts support this clonotype. A junction boundary mismatches the germline segment, possibly from a read error. The chain combines TRBV20-1 with TRBJ2-3; D call uncertain. The CDR3 extends over 13 amino acids. Germline lookup yields CDR1 DFQATT and CDR2 SNEGSKA (reference sequence). The CDR3 nucleotides read TGCAGCGCTAGTTTTATGAGCACAGATACGCAGTATTTT. As protein: CSASFMSTDTQYF.

The chain links TRBV28 to TRBJ1-2; D not certain. The CDR3 spans 14 residues. Trimming left V 5 bases short and J 5 bases short, with 15 bases between. CDR1 and CDR2 (germline): MDHEN, SYDVKM. CDR3 in DNA: TGTGCCAGCAGTCCGAGGTGGACCATGTATGGCTACACCTTC. This encodes CASSPRWTMYGYTF.

This rearrangement joins TRBV6-2 or TRBV6-3 to TRBJ2-1, with unresolved D. Germline lookup yields CDR1 MNHEY and CDR2 SVGEGT. Trimming removed 6 bases at V and 8 bases at J, with 23 bases between. This CDR3 is 16 amino acids long. The CDR3: CASSLWSGTVSYEQFF. Here the CDR3 DNA reads TGTGCCAGCAGCCTATGGTCCGGAACAGTGTCCTATGAGCAGTTCTTC.

To note about this clonotype: A read error may account for a junction end that differs from germline. V and J are TRBV5-1 and TRBJ2-7, with 7 bases matching TRBD2. This CDR3 contains 14 residues. Germline V CDR1 and CDR2: SGHRS, YFSETQ. DNA for the CDR3: TGCGCTAGCAGCTTGTCGGGAGGCTCATACGAGCAGTGCTTC. It codes for CASSLSGGSYEQCF.

The rearrangement joins TRBV7-9 to TRBJ2-7, with 13 nucleotides matching TRBD2. In germline, CDR1 is SEHNR, CDR2 FQNEAQ (reference sequence). With V trimmed by 5 bases and J by 2 bases, 12 bases remained unmatched. This CDR3 has 18 amino acids. The CDR3 reads CASSDGTSGNRRPYEQYF. For the CDR3, the DNA is TGTGCCAGCAGCGACGGGACTAGCGGGAACCGGCGTCCCTACGAGCAGTACTTC.

There are a few counts of this clonotype. A much larger clonotype is one base distant, so this may be a read error. The chain is built from TRBV29-1 and TRBJ1-1; TRBD1 might be the D (5 bases). Germline V lookup: CDR1 SQVTM, CDR2 ANQGSEA. The CDR3 has 12 residues. CDR3 region: CTVEGETDQAFF. The CDR3 DNA reads TGCACCGTTGAAGGGGAAACAGATCAAGCTTTCTTT.

This chain links TRBV5-6 with TRBJ2-7; D is unclear. V lost 0 bases, J lost 11 bases, and 15 bases lay in between. The CDR3 has 13 residues. Germline CDR1 is SGHDT and CDR2 is YYEEEE. CDR3 bases: TGTGCCAGCAGCTTGGCAGCCGGGTTTTGGAAGTACTTC. Its translation is CASSLAAGFWKYF.

Notes on this clonotype: Mismatch with germline at one junction end may stem from a read error. The chain joins TRBV28 to TRBJ2-7, with 7 bases matching TRBD1. CDR1 MDHEN and CDR2 SYDVKM come from the germline V gene. The CDR3 is 14 amino acids. The CDR3 reads CASIRTGGFYEQYF. As DNA, the CDR3 is TGTGCTAGCATCAGGACAGGAGGCTTCTACGAGCAGTACTTC.

About this clonotype itself: It is likely a read error, because the conserved phenylalanine at the end of the CDR3 is missing. This chain uses TRBV10-3 with TRBJ2-1; D is tentatively TRBD1 or TRBD2 (5 bases each). CDR1 and CDR2 (germline): ENHRY, SYGVKD. CDR3 length: 13 residues. CDR3 DNA sequence: TGTGACATCAGTGACACGGGGCTAAATGAGCAGTTCATC. This translates into CDISDTGLNEQFI.

Comments on this clonotype: The junction departs from germline at one end; a sequencing error may be responsible. V and J are TRBV11-1 and TRBJ2-3; 9 nucleotides agree with TRBD2. This CDR3 has 15 amino acids. CDR1 is SGHAT, CDR2 FQDESV, per germline (reference sequence). This CDR3 reads CASSLVAGASGTQYF. The CDR3 DNA is TGTGCCAGCAGTTTAGTAGCGGGGGCTTCAGGTACGCAGTATTTT.

The table lists this clonotype with a few counts. V is TRBV7-9 and J is TRBJ2-7, with a weak D call TRBD1 (6 bases). Deletions cut 1 base from V and 3 bases from J, with 10 bases between. From germline, CDR1 is SEHNR and CDR2 FQNEAQ (reference sequence). CDR3 length: 14 residues. CDR3 protein: CASSLEGGCYEQYF. Here the CDR3 DNA reads TGTGCCAGCAGCTTAGAAGGGGGTTGCTACGAGCAGTACTTC.

To note about this clonotype: Its ends do not fully match the called genes, so a read error is possible. The chain's CDR3 is CTSNQIGQETQYF. The CDR3 DNA sequence: TGTACCAGCAACCAGATAGGGCAAGAGACCCAGTACTTC. The chain has TRBV11-2 and TRBJ2-5; D is uncertain. Per the germline V gene, CDR1 is SGHAT and CDR2 is FQNNGV. The CDR3 spans 13 residues.